One sample yielded the 12 T cell receptor beta chains listed below, sequenced in a study of tumor-infiltrating lymphocytes in primary liver carcinoma. For blood RNA, unsorted whole blood served as the source, and germline DNA was extracted too. From roughly 0.45 ug total RNA, TCR beta cDNA was generated with a primer in the constant region. Libraries of TCR beta came from three nested multiplex PCR rounds with slightly modified ARM-PCR. Primers for the first two PCR rounds were TRBV1-TRBV30 forward primers and a C-beta reverse primer (around 10 cycles per round). TCRdb redid the calling of the multiplex PCR reads with MiXCR, one entry per CDR3 protein. This sample has about 320,000 distinct CDR3 sequences, with 65% found just once. The specimen was peripheral blood. The receptors were sampled from a man aged 40-55 years with primary liver carcinoma and hepatitis B virus infection.

Points on this clonotype: One junction end does not reproduce the germline sequence, and a read error may be involved. DNA for the CDR3: TGTGCCAGCAGTAGCGGAATCGCAAGCAATGAGCAGCTCTTC. Its translation is CASSSGIASNEQLF. The chain has TRBV11-1 and TRBJ2-1, with D maybe TRBD2 (6 bases). Germline assignment: CDR1 SGHAT and CDR2 FQDESV (reference sequence). The CDR3 is 14 residues long.

This clonotype was detected many times. The genes are TRBV6-1 and TRBJ2-7, with a weak D call TRBD1 (5 bases). CDR1 MNHNS and CDR2 SASEGT come from the germline V gene. CDR3 size: 14 residues. The V end lost 6 bases, the J end lost 4 bases, and 16 bases lay between the germline ends. The CDR3 is CASRSAGFAYEQYF. In DNA, the CDR3 is TGTGCCAGCAGATCGGCAGGGTTTGCGTACGAGCAGTACTTC.

This rearrangement joins TRBV6-1 to TRBJ2-3; maybe TRBD1 (6 bases). CDR1 and CDR2 (germline): MNHNS, SASEGT. V lost 3 bases to trimming and J lost 0 bases, with 25 bases between them. This CDR3 contains 20 residues. CDR3 loop: CASSEFPGHTNRASTDTQYF. CDR3 sequence (DNA): TGTGCCAGCAGTGAGTTCCCGGGACACACAAACCGAGCTAGCACAGATACGCAGTATTTT.

Comments on this clonotype: This is likely a read error, given that the CDR3 carries no conserved phenylalanine or tryptophan at its end. It is unclear where the CDR3 begins or ends on the DNA, so no DNA is shown, and the CDR3 is as TCRdb lists it. The chain employs TRBV6-5 and TRBJ2-1; the table's TRBD2 call for D was not verified on the DNA. The CDR3 comprises 13 residues, both ends counted. Germline loops: CDR1 MNHEY, CDR2 SVGAGI. The CDR3: CASSPGTSASWVI.

The V call is TRBV30, the J call TRBJ2-1, with D tentatively TRBD1 or TRBD2 (5 bases each). V lost 3 bases to trimming and J lost 8 bases, with 20 bases between them. This CDR3 has 15 amino acids. Germline V gene sequence: CDR1 GTSNPN, CDR2 SVGIG (reference sequence). The CDR3 spells CAWSPLLGWDDEQFF. Here the CDR3 DNA reads TGTGCCTGGAGCCCACTCTTGGGTTGGGACGATGAGCAGTTCTTC.

Of note for this clonotype: A clone one base away is much larger, so this may be a read error. J is TRBJ2-1 and V is TRBV4-2; no clear D gene. Germline lookup yields CDR1 LGHNA and CDR2 YNFKEQ. CDR3 length: 15 amino acids. The CDR3 here is CASSQVSAKYNKQFF. For the CDR3, the DNA is TGTGCCAGCAGCCAAGTTTCAGCGAAATACAATAAGCAGTTCTTC.

As to this clonotype: The CDR3 does not close with the conserved phenylalanine or tryptophan, likely indicating a read error. J is TRBJ2-1 and V is TRBV11-2; TRBD1 might be the D (6 bases). In germline, CDR1 is SGHAT, CDR2 FQNNGV. The CDR3 totals 15 residues. V was cut by 1 base and J by 9 bases, with 16 bases left in between. CDR3 DNA: TGTGCCAGCAGCTTAGGGTCATCGCTACAGGGTGAGCAGTTCTTA. Residues: CASSLGSSLQGEQFL.

With regard to this clonotype: Being one base from a much bigger clone, this may be a read error. The chain links TRBV12-3 or TRBV12-4 to TRBJ2-2, with D possibly being TRBD1 (5 bases). The CDR3 totals 12 residues. The V gene lost 6 bases and the J gene lost 6 bases, with 8 bases spanning the gap. For the CDR3, the DNA is TGTGCCAGCAGGGCAGGGTCCGGGGAGCTGTTTTTT. It translates to CASRAGSGELFF.

A remark on this clonotype: This sequence may be a read error, since a much larger clone differs from it by one base. This chain joins TRBV7-9 and TRBJ1-6; D is possibly TRBD1 (5 bases). The CDR3 is 14 amino acids. The germline gives CDR1 SEHNR, CDR2 FQNEAQ (reference sequence). Trimming removed 3 bases at V and 11 bases at J, with 14 bases between. The CDR3 sequence: CASSLEGPGPPLHF. CDR3 DNA sequence: TGTGCCAGCAGCTTGGAGGGACCCGGACCACCCCTCCACTTT.

To note about this clonotype: Just one base apart from a much larger clone, this may be a read error. The chain has TRBV5-6 and TRBJ2-2, with D uncertain. The V and J ends lost 4 bases and 3 bases respectively, with 19 bases between them. The CDR3 has 17 amino acids. The germline V gene encodes CDR1 SGHDT and CDR2 YYEEEE. The CDR3 coding sequence is TGTGCCAGCAGCCCCTATGGCCTTACCTGGGACACCGGGGAGCTGTTTTTT. Protein product: CASSPYGLTWDTGELFF. The full variable domain, with the rest looked up from reference TRBV5-6 and TRBJ2-2, is DAGVTQSPTHLIKTRGQQVTLRCSPKSGHDTVSWYQQALGQGPQFIFQYYEEEERQRGNFPDRFSGHQFPNYSSELNVNALLLGDSALYLCASSPYGLTWDTGELFFGEGSRLTVL.

This clonotype was seen at least ten times. The chain joins TRBV5-4 to TRBJ2-1, with 9 nucleotides matching TRBD1. With V trimmed by 6 bases and J by 6 bases, 10 bases remained unmatched. The CDR3 loop spans 15 amino acids. Germline V gene data show CDR1 as SGHNT and CDR2 as YYREEE (reference sequence). The CDR3 loop is CASTLGTGRVNEQFF. The CDR3, as DNA: TGTGCCAGCACCTTAGGGACAGGGAGGGTCAATGAGCAGTTCTTC.

The chain couples TRBV5-5 to TRBJ2-3; unclear D gene. V was clipped by 4 bases and J by 3 bases, with 15 bases between them. The CDR3 runs 15 residues. Per the germline V gene, CDR1 is SGHKS and CDR2 is YYEKEE (reference sequence). The CDR3 spells CASSPRRQSTDTQYF. The CDR3 DNA reads as TGTGCCAGCAGCCCGAGACGACAATCTACAGATACGCAGTATTTT.